The 2 T cell receptor beta chains below come from one sample, sequenced in a study of untreated major depressive disorder. Here immunoSEQ multiplex PCR was the method, and the copy in TCRdb shows in-frame clones only, minus some. The sample contains roughly 22,000 clones, roughly nine tenths of which appear only once. Sequences were obtained from CD4+ T cells from PBMCs. These receptors originate from a woman in her thirties or forties in good health.

This chain uses TRBV5-1 with TRBJ2-5; D not resolved. Germline-derived CDR1 and CDR2 are SGHRS and YFSETQ. V was pared by 0 bases and J by 3 bases, with 9 bases between. This CDR3 is 14 amino acids long. CDR3 region: CASSLGPTEETQYF. The CDR3 DNA sequence: TGCGCCAGCAGCTTGGGGCCTACCGAAGAGACCCAGTACTTC.

The V and J genes are TRBV5-4 and TRBJ2-1; TRBD1 agrees at 7 bases. J gave up 2 bases and V 4 bases, and 6 bases lay outside the gene matches. The germline V gene encodes CDR1 SGHNT and CDR2 YYREEE (reference sequence). The CDR3 sequence is 15 residues long. The chain's CDR3 is CASSDTGQTYNEQFF. In DNA, the CDR3 is TGTGCCAGCAGCGACACGGGACAGACCTACAATGAGCAGTTCTTC.